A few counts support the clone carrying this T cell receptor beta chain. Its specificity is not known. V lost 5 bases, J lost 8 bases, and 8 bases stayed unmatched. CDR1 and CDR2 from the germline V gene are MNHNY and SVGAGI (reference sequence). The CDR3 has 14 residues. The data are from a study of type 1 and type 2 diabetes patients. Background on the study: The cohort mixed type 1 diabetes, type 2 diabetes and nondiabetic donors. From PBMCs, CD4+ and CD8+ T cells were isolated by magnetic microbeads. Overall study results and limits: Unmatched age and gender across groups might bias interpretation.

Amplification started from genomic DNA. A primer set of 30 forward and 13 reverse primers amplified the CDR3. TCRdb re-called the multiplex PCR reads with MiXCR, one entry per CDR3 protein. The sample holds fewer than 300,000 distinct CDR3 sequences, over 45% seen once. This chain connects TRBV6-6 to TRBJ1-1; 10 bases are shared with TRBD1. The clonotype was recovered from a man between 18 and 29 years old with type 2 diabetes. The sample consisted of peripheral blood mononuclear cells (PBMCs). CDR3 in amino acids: CASSGETGGSEAFF. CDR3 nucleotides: TGTGCCAGCAGTGGAGAGACAGGGGGCTCGGAAGCTTTCTTT.